Following are 8 T cell receptor beta chains from one sample sequenced in a study of cytomegalovirus exposure and HLA in healthy donors. A multiplex PCR was run with 60 Vbeta primers and 13 Jbeta primers. Assay used: immunoSEQ multiplex PCR; TCRdb lists only in-frame clones, some missing. The sample yields around 140,000 clones, approximately 80% seen once. Sequenced material: PBMCs. These receptors all come from a female donor in good health and CMV-seronegative.

This clone was seen once. The chain employs TRBV11-2 and TRBJ2-3; TRBD1 matches 9 bases. Germline V gives CDR1 SGHAT, CDR2 FQNNGV. The CDR3 length is 18 residues. The V gene end was trimmed by 5 bases and the J gene end by 4 bases; junction bases not matched to a gene: 16. CDR3: CASSERRQGERWADTQYF. CDR3 coding DNA: TGTGCCAGCAGCGAGAGAAGACAGGGGGAACGGTGGGCAGATACGCAGTATTTT.

J is TRBJ2-3 and V is TRBV5-6; TRBD2 matches 8 bases. The CDR3 covers 14 residues. With 4 bases clipped from V and 9 bases from J, the junction kept 10 bases outside the gene matches. Per germline, CDR1 SGHDT and CDR2 YYEEEE. CDR3 sequence: CASSQANSGVTQYF. CDR3 nucleotides: TGTGCCAGCAGCCAAGCCAATAGCGGGGTGACGCAGTATTTT.

In this sample, this clone turned up once. Other nucleotide sequences in the sample specify the same CDR3. The gene calls are TRBV27 and TRBJ1-2; D perhaps matches TRBD1 (6 bases). The ends were cut back, 2 bases at V and 4 bases at J, with 8 bases in the middle. There are 13 residues in the CDR3. Germline values: CDR1 MNHEY, CDR2 SMNVEV (reference sequence). CDR3 sequence reads: CASSLVRGYGYTF. As DNA, the CDR3 is TGTGCCAGCAGTTTAGTCAGGGGCTATGGCTACACCTTC.

This clone was found a few times. V gene TRBV30 combines with J gene TRBJ1-1; D is perhaps TRBD1 (5 bases). With 7 bases removed from V and 1 base from J, the gap between germline ends came to 10 bases. The CDR3 covers 12 residues. The germline V gene encodes CDR1 GTSNPN and CDR2 SVGIG (reference sequence). As DNA, the CDR3 is TGTGCCTTCGACAGTCCGAACACTGAAGCTTTCTTT. Translating gives CAFDSPNTEAFF.

The chain combines TRBV7-9 with TRBJ2-7; 7 bases fit TRBD1. The CDR3 is 14 amino acids. CDR1 is SEHNR, CDR2 FQNEAQ, per germline (reference sequence). With V trimmed by 0 bases and J by 9 bases, 8 bases remained unmatched. CDR3 amino acids: CASSLAGTVSPQYF. CDR3 DNA: TGTGCCAGCAGCTTAGCCGGGACAGTTTCCCCGCAGTACTTC.

This chain uses TRBV5-4 with TRBJ1-2; 11 nucleotides line up with TRBD1. CDR1 and CDR2 (germline): SGHNT, YYREEE (reference sequence). This CDR3 is built from 15 residues. After removal of 4 bases from V and 4 bases from J, the junction contained 6 bases not matched to a gene. The CDR3 nucleotides are TGTGCCAGCAGCGGGGGAGGACAGGGGGCCTATGGCTACACCTTC. Translating gives CASSGGGQGAYGYTF.

The chain couples TRBV27 to TRBJ1-2, with no clear D. This CDR3 contains 14 residues. The V gene's germline CDR1 is MNHEY and CDR2 SMNVEV (reference sequence). Trimming took 5 bases from V and 3 from J, leaving 13 bases between them. The CDR3 loop reads CASSRRGSYYGYTF. The CDR3 region has the DNA TGTGCCAGCAGTCGCCGGGGAAGCTACTATGGCTACACCTTC.

The chain couples TRBV7-8 to TRBJ2-7; weak D call: TRBD2 (5 bases). Trimming cost V 2 bases and J 7 bases, with 18 bases left between them. This CDR3 is built from 15 residues. Germline-derived CDR1 and CDR2 are SGHVS and FQNEAQ. The CDR3 region has the DNA TGTGCCAGCAGCTTATTGTGGGCTAGTGGCGGGGAGCAGTACTTC. It codes for CASSLLWASGGEQYF.